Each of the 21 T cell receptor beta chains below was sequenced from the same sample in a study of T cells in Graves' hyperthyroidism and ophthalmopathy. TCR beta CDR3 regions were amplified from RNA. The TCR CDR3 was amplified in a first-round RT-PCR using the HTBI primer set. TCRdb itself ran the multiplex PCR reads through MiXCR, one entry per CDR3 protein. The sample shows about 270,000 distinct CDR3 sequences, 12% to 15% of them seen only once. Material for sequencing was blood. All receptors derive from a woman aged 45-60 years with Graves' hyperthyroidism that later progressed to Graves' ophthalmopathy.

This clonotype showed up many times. The CDR3 sequence is CASSPGPTHTDTQYF. Written as DNA, the CDR3 is TGTGCCAGCTCACCGGGCCCCACCCACACAGATACGCAGTATTTT. The chain recombines TRBV18 with TRBJ2-3; no firm D call. Trimming pared 3 bases from V and 2 bases from J, leaving 12 bases between. The CDR3 sequence is 15 residues long. CDR1 and CDR2 (germline): KGHSH, LQKENI.

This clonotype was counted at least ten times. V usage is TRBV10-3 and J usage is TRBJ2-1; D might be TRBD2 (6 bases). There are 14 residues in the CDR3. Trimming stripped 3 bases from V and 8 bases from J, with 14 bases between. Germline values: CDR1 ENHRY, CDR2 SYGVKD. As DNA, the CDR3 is TGTGCCATCAGTGACCCGGGACTTAGCTATGAGCAGTTCTTC. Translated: CAISDPGLSYEQFF.

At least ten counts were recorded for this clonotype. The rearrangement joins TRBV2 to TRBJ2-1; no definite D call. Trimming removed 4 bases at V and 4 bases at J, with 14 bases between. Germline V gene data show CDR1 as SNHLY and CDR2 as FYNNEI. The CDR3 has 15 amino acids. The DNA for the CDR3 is TGTGCCAGCAGTGTCCCTATAGGGATATACAATGAGCAGTTCTTC. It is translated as CASSVPIGIYNEQFF.

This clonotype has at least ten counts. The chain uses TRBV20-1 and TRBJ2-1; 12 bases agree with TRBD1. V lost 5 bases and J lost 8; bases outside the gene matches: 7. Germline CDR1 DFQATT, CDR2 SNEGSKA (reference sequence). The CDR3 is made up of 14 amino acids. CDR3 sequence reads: CSADRDRGRHEQFF. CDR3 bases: TGCAGTGCTGACCGGGACAGGGGGCGGCATGAGCAGTTCTTC.

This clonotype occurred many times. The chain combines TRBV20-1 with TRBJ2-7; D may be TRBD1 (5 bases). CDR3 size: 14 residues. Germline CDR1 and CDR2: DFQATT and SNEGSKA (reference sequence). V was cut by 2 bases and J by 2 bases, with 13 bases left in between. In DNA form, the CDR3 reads TGCAGTGCTAGACCTTCGGAAGGGGCCTACGAGCAGTACTTC. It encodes CSARPSEGAYEQYF.

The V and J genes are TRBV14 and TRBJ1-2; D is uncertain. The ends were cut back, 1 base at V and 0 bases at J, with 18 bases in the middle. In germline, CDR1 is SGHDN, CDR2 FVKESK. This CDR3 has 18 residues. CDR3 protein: CASSQVVLNPQANYGYTF. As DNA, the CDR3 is TGTGCCAGCAGCCAAGTCGTCCTTAACCCACAAGCTAACTATGGCTACACCTTC. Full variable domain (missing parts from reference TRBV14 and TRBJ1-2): EAGVTQFPSHSVIEKGQTVTLRCDPISGHDNLYWYRRVMGKEIKFLLHFVKESKQDESGMPNNRFLAERTGGTYSTLKVQPAELEDSGVYFCASSQVVLNPQANYGYTFGSGTRLTVV.

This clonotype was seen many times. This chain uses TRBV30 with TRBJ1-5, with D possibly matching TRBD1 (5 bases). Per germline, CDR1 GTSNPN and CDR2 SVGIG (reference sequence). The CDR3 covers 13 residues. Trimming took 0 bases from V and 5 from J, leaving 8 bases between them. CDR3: CAWSVRGDQPQHF. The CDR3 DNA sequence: TGTGCCTGGAGTGTACGAGGGGATCAGCCCCAGCATTTT.

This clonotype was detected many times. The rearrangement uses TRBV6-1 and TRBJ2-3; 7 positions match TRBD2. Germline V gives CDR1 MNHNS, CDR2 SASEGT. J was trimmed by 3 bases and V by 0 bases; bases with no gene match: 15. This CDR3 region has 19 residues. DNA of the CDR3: TGTGCCAGCAGTGAAGCGCGAGGCGGGAGCGCGTTTCGGACAGATACGCAGTATTTT. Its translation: CASSEARGGSAFRTDTQYF.

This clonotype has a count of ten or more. The CDR3 spells CSAYNPAVTETQYF. CDR3 coding DNA: TGCAGTGCCTATAATCCGGCGGTTACAGAGACCCAGTACTTC. The V and J genes are TRBV20-1 and TRBJ2-5; D not resolved. CDR1 DFQATT and CDR2 SNEGSKA come from the germline V gene (reference sequence). This CDR3 is 14 amino acids long. Trimming took 6 bases from V and 4 from J, leaving 18 bases between them.

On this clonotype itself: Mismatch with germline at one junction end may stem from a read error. The CDR3 coding sequence is TGTGTCACCAGCAGAAACCCTGGCACTAGCGGGAGGAAAGAGACCCAGTACTTC. Protein product: CVTSRNPGTSGRKETQYF. The rearrangement joins TRBV15 to TRBJ2-5, with 12 bases lining up with TRBD2. The CDR3 consists of 18 residues. Germline loops: CDR1 LNHNV, CDR2 YYDKDF (reference sequence).

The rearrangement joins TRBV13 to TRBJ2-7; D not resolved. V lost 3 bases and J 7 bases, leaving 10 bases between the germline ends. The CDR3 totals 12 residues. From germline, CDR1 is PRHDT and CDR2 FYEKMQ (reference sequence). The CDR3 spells CASSFPVGEQYF. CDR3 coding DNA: TGTGCCAGCAGCTTCCCCGTTGGAGAGCAGTACTTC.

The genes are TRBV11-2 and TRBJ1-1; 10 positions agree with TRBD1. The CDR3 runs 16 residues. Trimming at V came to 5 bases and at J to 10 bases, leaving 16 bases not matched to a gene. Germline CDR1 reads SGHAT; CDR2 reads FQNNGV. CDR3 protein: CASSPSGTGEGRGAFF. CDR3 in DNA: TGTGCCAGCAGCCCTTCCGGGACAGGGGAGGGTCGGGGAGCTTTCTTT.

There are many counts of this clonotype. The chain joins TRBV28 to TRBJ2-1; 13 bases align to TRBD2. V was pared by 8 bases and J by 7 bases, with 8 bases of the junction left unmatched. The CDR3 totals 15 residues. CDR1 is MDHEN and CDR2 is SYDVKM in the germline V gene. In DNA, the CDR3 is TGTGCCAGCTATTGGACTAGCGGGAGTTTAAATGAGCAGTTCTTC. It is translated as CASYWTSGSLNEQFF.

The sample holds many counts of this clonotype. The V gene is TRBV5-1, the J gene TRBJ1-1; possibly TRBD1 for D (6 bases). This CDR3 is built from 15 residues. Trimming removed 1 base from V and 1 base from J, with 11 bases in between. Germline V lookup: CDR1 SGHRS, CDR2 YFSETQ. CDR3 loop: CASSLFPTGNTEAFF. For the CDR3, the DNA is TGCGCCAGCAGCTTGTTCCCGACAGGGAACACTGAAGCTTTCTTT.

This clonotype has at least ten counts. The CDR3 protein is CSSKGTVYEQYF. The CDR3 nucleotides are TGCAGCTCAAAGGGGACAGTCTACGAGCAGTACTTC. V is TRBV20-1 and J is TRBJ2-7; the match to TRBD1 covers 7 bases. Germline assignment: CDR1 DFQATT and CDR2 SNEGSKA (reference sequence). The CDR3 runs 12 residues.

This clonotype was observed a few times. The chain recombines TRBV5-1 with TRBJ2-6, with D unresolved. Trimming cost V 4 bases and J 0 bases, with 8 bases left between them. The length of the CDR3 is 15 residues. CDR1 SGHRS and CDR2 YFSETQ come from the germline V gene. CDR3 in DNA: TGCGCCAGCAGCACCTTATACTCTGGGGCCAACGTCCTGACTTTC. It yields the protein CASSTLYSGANVLTF.

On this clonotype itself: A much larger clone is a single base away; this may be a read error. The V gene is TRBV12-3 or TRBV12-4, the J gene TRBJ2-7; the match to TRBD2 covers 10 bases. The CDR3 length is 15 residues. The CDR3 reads CVSSRQLAGIYEQYF. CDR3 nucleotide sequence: TGTGTCAGCAGCAGACAACTAGCGGGAATCTACGAGCAGTACTTC.

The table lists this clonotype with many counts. The CDR3, as DNA: TGTGCCAGCAGAACCCCTTCCTACGAGCAGTACTTC. Translating gives CASRTPSYEQYF. This chain uses TRBV28 with TRBJ2-7; D unclear. Germline values: CDR1 MDHEN, CDR2 SYDVKM. The CDR3 loop spans 12 amino acids. V lost 6 bases, J lost 1 base, and 7 bases lay in between.

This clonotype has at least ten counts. DNA for the CDR3: TGTGCCAGCAGAGGTTCTTATAGCAATCAGCCCCAGCATTTT. Its translation is CASRGSYSNQPQHF. The chain has TRBV2 and TRBJ1-5; no firm D call. This CDR3 spans 14 amino acids. Germline lookup yields CDR1 SNHLY and CDR2 FYNNEI. V lost 6 bases and J lost 0, with 9 bases in between.

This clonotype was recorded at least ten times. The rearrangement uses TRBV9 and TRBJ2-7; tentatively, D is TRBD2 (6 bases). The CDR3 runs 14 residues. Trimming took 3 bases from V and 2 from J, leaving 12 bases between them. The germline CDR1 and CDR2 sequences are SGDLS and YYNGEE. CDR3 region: CASSAGLQAYEQYF. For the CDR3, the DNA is TGTGCCAGCAGCGCGGGACTCCAAGCCTACGAGCAGTACTTC.

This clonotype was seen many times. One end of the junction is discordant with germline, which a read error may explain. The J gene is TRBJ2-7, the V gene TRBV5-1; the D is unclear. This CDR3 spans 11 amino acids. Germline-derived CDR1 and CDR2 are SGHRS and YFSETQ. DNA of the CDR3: TGTGCCAGCAGTTTAGGTGACGAGCAGTACTTC. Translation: CASSLGDEQYF. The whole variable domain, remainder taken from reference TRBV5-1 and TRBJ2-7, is KAGVTQTPRYLIKTRGQQVTLSCSPISGHRSVSWYQQTPGQGLQFLFEYFSETQRNKGNFPGRFSGRQFSNSRSEMNVSTLELGDSALYLCASSLGDEQYFGPGTRLTVT.